This T cell receptor beta chain was sequenced for a study of blood T cells in healthy people across ages. With V trimmed by 3 bases and J by 3 bases, 6 bases remained unmatched. Per the germline V gene, CDR1 is SGHDN and CDR2 is FVKESK. CDR3 length: 16 residues. Primers used in a second PCR of about 6 to 11 cycles were a sample-barcoded 5' primer and a J-beta primer mix. Using its own MiXCR run on the 5' RACE reads, TCRdb lists one record per CDR3 protein. This sample yields 1.5 million to 2 million distinct CDR3 sequences, of which 28% are seen a single time; roughly 8% belongs to the top ten. Overall study findings and caveats: Unsorted PBMC input precluded a conclusive naive versus antigen-experienced comparison. A roughly linear fall in TCR beta diversity per million T cells was seen with increasing age. Fewer expanded clones and more diversity marked long-lived versus aged donors.

This clonotype appeared a few times. Its target is unknown. The sequence derives from a woman in her twenties or thirties in good health. Sequencing was carried out using blood. The rearrangement joins TRBV14 to TRBJ2-7; 12 positions match TRBD2. CDR3 region: CASSHLGLAGFYEQYF. CDR3 nucleotides: TGTGCCAGCAGCCACCTCGGACTAGCGGGGTTCTACGAGCAGTACTTC.